This TCR beta chain comes out of a study of blood T cell repertoires in COVID-19. The data were produced by immunoSEQ multiplex PCR, yet TCRdb's version contains in-frame clones alone and is incomplete. Here the sample spans around 280,000 clones, around four fifths being singletons. CDR3 length equals 18 residues. The V gene lost 0 bases and the J gene lost 0 bases, with 15 bases spanning the gap. The germline V gene has CDR1 MRHNA and CDR2 SNTAGT. The sequencing input was peripheral blood. The receptor was isolated from a woman between 45 and 60 years old with active or convalescent COVID-19. The chain carries TRBV6-4 and TRBJ1-5; a possible D gene is TRBD1 (5 bases). CDR3 sequence (DNA): TGTGCCAGCAGTGACTCGATATGGGGAGGACATAGCAATCAGCCCCAGCATTTT. Translating gives CASSDSIWGGHSNQPQHF.